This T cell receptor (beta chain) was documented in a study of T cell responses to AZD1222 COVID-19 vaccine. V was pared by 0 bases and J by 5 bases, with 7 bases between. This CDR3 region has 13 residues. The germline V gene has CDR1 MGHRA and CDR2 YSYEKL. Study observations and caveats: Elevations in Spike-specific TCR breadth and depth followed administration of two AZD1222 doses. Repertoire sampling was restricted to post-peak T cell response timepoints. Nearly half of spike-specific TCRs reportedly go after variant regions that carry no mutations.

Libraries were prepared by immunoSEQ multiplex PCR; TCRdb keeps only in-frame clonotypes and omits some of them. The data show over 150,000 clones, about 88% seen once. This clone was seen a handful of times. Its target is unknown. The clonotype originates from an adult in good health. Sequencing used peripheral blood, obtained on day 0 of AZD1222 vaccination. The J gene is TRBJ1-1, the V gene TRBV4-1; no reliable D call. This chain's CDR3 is CASSQEGRTEAFF. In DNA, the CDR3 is TGCGCCAGCAGCCAAGAAGGGAGGACTGAAGCTTTCTTT.